The 8 T cell receptor beta chains presented below share a single source sample, sequenced in a study of T cell changes during pregnancy in multiple sclerosis. Some clones are missing from TCRdb's copy, which holds only in-frame ones; the method was immunoSEQ multiplex PCR. The profile covers tens of thousands of clones, with about 87% appearing a single time and about 5.7% taken by the ten largest. Specimen: peripheral blood from another person, used as feeder cells. These receptors all come from a human donor whose cells served as feeder cells for cultures in a pregnancy study.

The V and J genes are TRBV10-3 and TRBJ1-1; D gene unclear. The CDR3 has 13 residues. V lost 3 bases, J lost 1 base, and 6 bases lay in between. Germline V gives CDR1 ENHRY, CDR2 SYGVKD. CDR3 loop: CAISEPENTEAFF. For the CDR3, the DNA is TGTGCCATCAGTGAACCCGAGAACACTGAAGCTTTCTTT.

This clone has just a few counts. The CDR3 nucleotides are TGTGCCACCAGTACCCAGGGCGGGGTGAGTTATGGCTACACCTTC. It codes for CATSTQGGVSYGYTF. The chain combines TRBV15 with TRBJ1-2, with D tentatively TRBD1 (5 bases). Germline CDR1 reads LNHNV; CDR2 reads YYDKDF (reference sequence). This CDR3 contains 15 residues. V dropped 6 bases and J dropped 5 bases, with 19 bases sitting between them. Together with reference TRBV15 and TRBJ1-2, the CDR3 gives the full variable domain: DAMVIQNPRYQVTQFGKPVTLSCSQTLNHNVMYWYQQKSSQAPKLLFHYYDKDFNNEADTPDNFQSRRPNTSFCFLDIRSPGLGDTAMYLCATSTQGGVSYGYTFGSGTRLTVV.

The rearrangement links TRBV7-2 to TRBJ1-6, with D possibly matching TRBD1 (5 bases). The CDR3 extends over 15 amino acids. Germline-derived CDR1 and CDR2 are SGHTA and FQGNSA. V was clipped by 0 bases and J by 10 bases, with 13 bases between them. The CDR3 nucleotides read TGTGCCAGCAGCTTAGCGTCAGGGAAAGGGTCACCCCTCCACTTT. Translating it yields CASSLASGKGSPLHF.

Only a few counts were recorded for this clone. The V gene is TRBV18, the J gene TRBJ2-7; possible D gene TRBD1, 5 bases. Looked up from germline, CDR1 is KGHSH and CDR2 is LQKENI. Between the trimmed V and J ends, which lost 2 bases and 3 bases, there was a span of 11 bases. The CDR3 loop spans 14 amino acids. CDR3: CASSPSLDNYEQYF. The DNA of the CDR3 is TGTGCCAGCTCACCAAGTCTGGACAACTACGAGCAGTACTTC.

The gene calls are TRBV28 and TRBJ2-1; 13 bases match TRBD2. This CDR3 spans 16 amino acids. Germline V CDR1 and CDR2: MDHEN, SYDVKM. V lost 6 bases, J lost 2 bases, and 4 bases stayed unmatched. As DNA, the CDR3 is TGTGCCAGCAGAGTACTAGCGGGAGGGCCCTACAATGAGCAGTTCTTC. It specifies CASRVLAGGPYNEQFF.

This chain uses TRBV20-1 with TRBJ2-3; D is ambiguous. The V end lost 5 bases, the J end lost 4 bases, and 7 bases lay between the germline ends. The germline V gene has CDR1 DFQATT and CDR2 SNEGSKA (reference sequence). This CDR3 is built from 11 residues. The CDR3 DNA is TGCAGTGCTGAGCAGGCAGATACGCAGTATTTT. It specifies CSAEQADTQYF.

The chain is built from TRBV18 and TRBJ1-1, with D unclear. CDR1 is KGHSH, CDR2 LQKENI, per germline. V was pared by 4 bases and J by 1 base, with 7 bases between. The CDR3 loop spans 13 amino acids. CDR3 in DNA: TGTGCCAGCTCACTAACAGAGAACACTGAAGCTTTCTTT. It translates to CASSLTENTEAFF.

The chain links TRBV6-5 to TRBJ2-7; D tentatively fits TRBD1 or TRBD2 (5 bases each). This CDR3 has 14 amino acids. The V end lost 2 bases, the J end lost 0 bases, and 8 bases lay between the germline ends. The V gene's germline CDR1 is MNHEY and CDR2 SVGAGI. In DNA, the CDR3 is TGTGCCAGCAGTTACCGGGACGGCTCCTACGAGCAGTACTTC. Translated: CASSYRDGSYEQYF.